One sample yielded the 10 T cell receptor beta chains listed below, sequenced in a study of OX40 agonist ivuxolimab in advanced cancers. TCRdb's copy holds only in-frame clones and misses some; the assay was immunoSEQ multiplex PCR. The sample includes about 60,000 clones, about 90% of them seen just once. The specimen comprised CD4+ or CD8+ T cells sorted from blood, sampled in a trial of the OX40 agonist ivuxolimab. Source of these receptors: an adult with an advanced solid tumor such as melanoma, head and neck, liver or kidney cancer.

V and J are TRBV6-1 and TRBJ2-6; D may be TRBD1 (5 bases). V was trimmed by 2 bases and J by 2 bases, leaving 13 bases between them. CDR1 is MNHNS, CDR2 SASEGT, per germline. The CDR3 runs to 17 residues. For the CDR3, the DNA is TGTGCCAGCAGTGAATGGTTAGGCAGGGCTGGGGCCAACGTCCTGACTTTC. As protein: CASSEWLGRAGANVLTF.

The rearrangement uses TRBV10-3 and TRBJ1-2, with 7 bases aligning to TRBD1. Germline V CDR1 and CDR2: ENHRY, SYGVKD. CDR3 length: 15 amino acids. Trimming at V came to 4 bases and at J to 4 bases, leaving 9 bases not matched to a gene. This chain's CDR3 is CAISGWQGGFYGYTF. DNA of the CDR3: TGTGCCATCAGTGGCTGGCAGGGGGGGTTCTATGGCTACACCTTC.

This clone came up once. The chain couples TRBV28 to TRBJ2-6, with TRBD1 as a possible D gene (6 bases). This CDR3 region has 18 residues. Trimming left V 5 bases short and J 1 base short, with 18 bases between. Looked up from germline, CDR1 is MDHEN and CDR2 is SYDVKM. The CDR3 loop is CASSGLRGGASGANVLTF. As DNA, the CDR3 is TGTGCCAGCAGTGGACTCAGGGGTGGAGCGTCTGGGGCCAACGTCCTGACTTTC.

V is TRBV28 and J is TRBJ2-1, with 9 bases that match TRBD2. CDR1 is MDHEN, CDR2 SYDVKM, per germline. The CDR3 is 16 amino acids. Trimming cost V 6 bases and J 4 bases; bases outside gene matches: 10. CDR3 region: CASRSDLAGDYNEQFF. The CDR3 nucleotides are TGTGCCAGCAGATCGGACTTAGCGGGAGATTACAATGAGCAGTTCTTC.

The chain is built from TRBV5-1 and TRBJ1-1; D might be TRBD1 (6 bases). The CDR3 has 14 residues. The germline V gene has CDR1 SGHRS and CDR2 YFSETQ. Between the trimmed V and J ends, which lost 5 bases and 1 base, there was a span of 12 bases. This CDR3 reads CASRITGQNTEAFF. The CDR3 bases are TGCGCCAGCAGGATAACAGGGCAGAACACTGAAGCTTTCTTT.

The chain is built from TRBV9 and TRBJ2-1; D might be TRBD1 or TRBD2, each matching 5 bases. V lost 2 bases, J lost 7 bases, and 16 bases lay in between. The germline V gene encodes CDR1 SGDLS and CDR2 YYNGEE. The CDR3 runs 15 residues. CDR3 loop: CASSVANGGGNEQFF. The DNA for the CDR3 is TGTGCCAGCAGCGTGGCAAACGGTGGGGGAAATGAGCAGTTCTTC.

The genes are TRBV6-1 and TRBJ1-6; TRBD1 is a possible D gene (6 bases). The CDR3 has 15 residues. The V gene's germline CDR1 is MNHNS and CDR2 SASEGT. V dropped 10 bases and J dropped 4 bases, with 17 bases sitting between them. CDR3 region: CAILGAGAYNSPLHF. CDR3 coding DNA: TGTGCCATTTTGGGGGCCGGAGCATATAATTCACCCCTCCACTTT.

J is TRBJ2-7 and V is TRBV4-1, with 9 bases lining up with TRBD2. CDR3 length: 17 amino acids. Germline-derived CDR1 and CDR2 are MGHRA and YSYEKL. J gave up 6 bases and V 5 bases, and 17 bases lay outside the gene matches. CDR3: CASSSPRRAGGQVEQYF. DNA of the CDR3: TGCGCCAGCAGCTCTCCACGAAGGGCGGGAGGGCAGGTCGAGCAGTACTTC.

The rearrangement joins TRBV10-3 to TRBJ1-2; a possible D gene is TRBD1 (5 bases). Germline lookup yields CDR1 ENHRY and CDR2 SYGVKD. Between the trimmed V and J ends, which lost 6 bases and 3 bases, there was a span of 17 bases. The CDR3 has 15 amino acids. In DNA, the CDR3 is TGTGCCATCAGACTCAACCGGGACGGATACTATGGCTACACCTTC. It encodes CAIRLNRDGYYGYTF.

The rearrangement links TRBV6-1 to TRBJ2-7; D perhaps matches TRBD2 (5 bases). The CDR3 is 12 residues long. Trimming took off 8 bases at V and 5 bases at J, with 13 bases between the two ends. Germline V gene data show CDR1 as MNHNS and CDR2 as SASEGT. CDR3 loop: CASGVGVNEQYF. CDR3 DNA sequence: TGTGCCAGCGGGGTGGGAGTCAACGAGCAGTACTTC.